The subject of this entry is one T cell receptor beta chain. Per the study methods: Reference gene primer amplification in the assay estimated nucleated cell counts. The repertoire was sequenced with immunoSEQ multiplex PCR; TCRdb's copy has only in-frame clones and lacks some. Clonal size and the V and J genes are those of that table, whereas D and trimming came from the DNA. Of some 99,000 clones in the sample, about 80% are singletons; the top ten hold about 6.6%. The sample originates from a study of blood T cell repertoires in COVID-19. Study-level background: The analysed material was cDNA or gDNA that came from T cells, B-cell-depleted T cells, or PBMCs.

The germline CDR1 and CDR2 sequences are MGHRA and YSYEKL. V dropped 2 bases and J dropped 0; count of bases not matched to a gene: 5. This CDR3 has 19 residues. This chain uses TRBV4-1 with TRBJ2-2, with TRBD2 identical over 14 bases. The TCR comes from a woman aged 45 to 65 with acute or convalescent COVID-19. The sample comprised peripheral blood. In DNA form, the CDR3 reads TGCGCCAGCAGCCAATTGAGGACTAGCGGGGGGACGAACACCGGGGAGCTGTTTTTT. Translation gives CASSQLRTSGGTNTGELFF.